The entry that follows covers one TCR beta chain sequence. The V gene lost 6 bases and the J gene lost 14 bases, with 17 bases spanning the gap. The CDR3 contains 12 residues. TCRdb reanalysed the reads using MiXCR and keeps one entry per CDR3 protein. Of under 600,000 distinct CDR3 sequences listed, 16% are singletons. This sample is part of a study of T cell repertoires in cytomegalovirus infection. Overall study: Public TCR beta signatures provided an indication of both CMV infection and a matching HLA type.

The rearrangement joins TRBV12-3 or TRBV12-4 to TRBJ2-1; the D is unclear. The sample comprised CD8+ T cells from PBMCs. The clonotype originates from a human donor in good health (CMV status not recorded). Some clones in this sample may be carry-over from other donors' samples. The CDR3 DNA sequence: TGTGCCAGCAGGTCCAGTAGGAATCGGGAGTTCTTC. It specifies CASRSSRNREFF.